This TCR beta chain was identified during a study of cytomegalovirus exposure and HLA in healthy donors. Germline V gene sequence: CDR1 MNHEY, CDR2 SMNVEV (reference sequence). Trimming shortened V by 3 bases and J by 3 bases, and 16 bases separated the two germline ends. This CDR3 contains 16 residues. The PCR used 60 Vbeta and 13 Jbeta primers. Produced via immunoSEQ multiplex PCR; TCRdb's table is partial and in-frame only. Counted here are 180,000 or so clones, 80% occurring once; the ten biggest clones make up more than 1.1%. The chain employs TRBV27 and TRBJ2-3, with D possibly TRBD2 on 6 matching bases. Sequencing was done on a sample of PBMCs. The TCR originated in a girl aged 10 to 17 in good health and CMV-seropositive. The CDR3 bases are TGTGCCAGCAGTTTGGCAGTGCGGGAAGGGACAGATACGCAGTATTTT. Encoded protein: CASSLAVREGTDTQYF.